Shown below are 3 T cell receptor beta chains from a single sample sequenced in a study of identical twins. One entry per CDR3 protein, called by TCRdb with MiXCR from the 5' RACE reads. The sample contains approximately 1.8 million distinct CDR3 sequences, around 33% of which appear only once. Source material: cord blood. These receptors all stem from a newborn girl in good health.

The chain carries TRBV28 and TRBJ2-1, with 10 bases aligning to TRBD2. The CDR3 has 17 amino acids. Germline V lookup: CDR1 MDHEN, CDR2 SYDVKM. With V trimmed by 7 bases and J by 7 bases, 16 bases remained unmatched. The CDR3 DNA is TGTGCCAGCACCAAAGGGGGGGCTAGCGGGAGAGGGAATGAGCAGTTCTTC. Protein sequence: CASTKGGASGRGNEQFF. The variable domain in full, completed from reference TRBV28 and TRBJ2-1, reads DVKVTQSSRYLVKRTGEKVFLECVQDMDHENMFWYRQDPGLGLRLIYFSYDVKMKEKGDIPEGYSVSREKKERFSLILESASTNQTSMYLCASTKGGASGRGNEQFFGPGTRLTVL.

V and J are TRBV12-3 or TRBV12-4 and TRBJ1-4; TRBD1 is a possible D gene (5 bases). The CDR3 has 12 residues. The V end was cut by 3 bases, the J end by 12 bases, with 11 bases between. CDR3 DNA: TGTGCCAGCAGTTTGGGCAGGGAGGAACTGTTTTTT. Translation: CASSLGREELFF.

This clonotype showed up just a few times. The rearrangement links TRBV9 to TRBJ2-3; a weak D match, TRBD1 (5 bases). Trimming pared 4 bases from V and 0 bases from J, leaving 12 bases between. CDR1 and CDR2 from the germline V gene are SGDLS and YYNGEE. The CDR3 is 15 amino acids. The CDR3 loop is CASSKGDPSTDTQYF. The CDR3, as DNA: TGTGCCAGCAGCAAAGGGGATCCTAGCACAGATACGCAGTATTTT.